This is a list of T cell receptor beta chains from one sample in a study of vaccination effects on CD4 cells after COVID-19. Some clones are missing from TCRdb's copy, which holds only in-frame ones; the method was immunoSEQ multiplex PCR. The sample yields 20,000 to 30,000 clones, around four fifths seen once. The antigens these receptors bind are not known. The sample consisted of CD4+ T cells from PBMCs cultured with HCoV-NL63 spike peptides, taken after COVID-19 vaccination. Receptors were obtained from a human donor who received a COVID-19 vaccine. Both conserved end residues are trimmed from each CDR3. Clone size is given for some rows only: seen once, a few or many times, or a class if the clone is expanded.

J gene | clone size | V gene | CDR3 protein
TRBJ1-5 | - | TRBV7-2 | ASSLLGTGNQPQH
TRBJ1-2 | - | TRBV6-5 | ASGQGHGYT
TRBJ1-1 | - | TRBV5-3 | ASLPARPGMGTEAF
TRBJ1-1 | - | TRBV13 | ASSLWDRVNTEAF
TRBJ2-1 | - | TRBV11-3 | ASSLRHSAYNEQF
TRBJ2-3 | - | TRBV11-3 | ASSSTDTQY
TRBJ2-1 | - | TRBV7-2 | ASSLRADSSYNEQF
TRBJ2-5 | - | TRBV29-1 | SVDLPGIMETQY
TRBJ2-1 | - | TRBV5-5 | ASSTGAYNEQF
TRBJ1-5 | - | TRBV9 | ASSPGQGGYQPQH
TRBJ1-4 | - | TRBV5-1 | ASSLGGQANEKLF
TRBJ2-7 | few | TRBV2 | ASSDLSGSDEQY
TRBJ2-3 | - | TRBV11-3 | ASSLDPKQGNIRTDTQY
TRBJ2-4 | few | TRBV4-1 | ASSQGPGELAKNIQY
TRBJ2-5 | once | TRBV29-1 | SASPGTYQETQY
TRBJ1-1 | - | TRBV6-2/TRBV6-3 | ASSYVRGGVNTEAF
TRBJ1-1 | - | TRBV10-3 | AISDRGRGMTEAF
TRBJ2-2 | - | TRBV6-2/TRBV6-3 | ASSYSPSGGPTGELF
TRBJ1-4 | - | TRBV20-1 | SAPERNRLF
TRBJ2-6 | - | TRBV3-1/TRBV3-2 | ASSQGPHGGSGANVLT
TRBJ1-2 | - | TRBV6-1 | ASSEATAEPNYGYT
TRBJ2-5 | - | TRBV7-7 | ASSRGTGLQETQY
TRBJ1-1 | - | TRBV7-9 | ASSLGQLANTEAF
TRBJ1-1 | few | TRBV18 | ASSEDGEAF
TRBJ1-2 | - | TRBV29-1 | SVEPRGITQGYT
TRBJ1-3 | - | TRBV7-2 | ASSLVGQGAGNTIY
TRBJ2-1 | - | TRBV10-3 | AISLNSGGAGNEQF
TRBJ1-5 | - | TRBV15 | ATSRYSSRVEQGKWPQH
TRBJ1-2 | - | TRBV19 | ASSMGYRGTYGYT
TRBJ2-1 | - | TRBV3-1/TRBV3-2 | ASRGAPPSGGYNEQF
TRBJ2-7 | - | TRBV28 | ASQLPGSSYEQY
TRBJ2-7 | few | TRBV6-5 | ASSYTSFTSSYEQY
TRBJ2-2 | - | TRBV11-2 | ASKRLASWDTGELF
TRBJ1-1 | few | TRBV27 | ATVLTGTWYTEAF
TRBJ2-3 | - | TRBV6-1 | ASSGKTLTVGTDTQY
TRBJ1-2 | few | TRBV28 | ASRGGPDSYGYT
TRBJ2-1 | - | TRBV6-4 | ASRGQGRSNEQF
TRBJ1-4 | - | TRBV7-8 | ASSLRGQGKAANEKLF
TRBJ1-1 | - | TRBV5-1 | ASSLGDEAF
TRBJ1-2 | - | TRBV30 | AWASGPKVYYGYT
TRBJ2-2 | - | TRBV5-1 | ASSLGGNTGELF
TRBJ1-2 | - | TRBV6-2/TRBV6-3 | ASSPGLSIIGAGYT
TRBJ1-2 | - | TRBV19 | ASSIGIGQPYGYT
TRBJ1-1 | - | TRBV18 | ASSPSTGSDTEAF
TRBJ1-3 | - | TRBV7-2 | ASSFSLERDTIY
TRBJ1-1 | - | TRBV11-3 | ASSLDGQSEAF
TRBJ1-2 | - | TRBV3-1/TRBV3-2 | ASSPVPNYGYT
TRBJ2-7 | - | TRBV6-5 | ASSYSGGGEQY
TRBJ2-7 | - | TRBV5-1 | ASSLSLAGYEQY
TRBJ2-2 | once | TRBV30 | AWKWIGATGELF